The sequence of this T cell receptor (beta chain) was determined in a study of blood T cell repertoires in COVID-19. The CDR3 is 16 amino acids in total, end residues counted. Authors' processing steps: By means of reference gene primer amplification, nucleated cell counts were estimated. Libraries were prepared by immunoSEQ multiplex PCR; TCRdb keeps only in-frame clonotypes and omits some of them. V and J calls and clone size are given by that table; D and trimming were obtained from the DNA. Here the sample spans about 250,000 clones, 85% to 90% being singletons. Concerning this clone: The limits of the CDR3 on the DNA are not certain, so only TCRdb's listed CDR3 is given.

Sequencing used PBMCs or T cells enriched from blood (not recorded which). This TCR derives from a woman in her late teens or twenties who had recovered from COVID-19. The genes are TRBV21-1 and TRBJ1-1; the table's TRBD1 call for D was not verified on the DNA. TRBV21-1 is a known pseudogene. CDR3 sequence reads: CASSKEVGTGNTEAFF.